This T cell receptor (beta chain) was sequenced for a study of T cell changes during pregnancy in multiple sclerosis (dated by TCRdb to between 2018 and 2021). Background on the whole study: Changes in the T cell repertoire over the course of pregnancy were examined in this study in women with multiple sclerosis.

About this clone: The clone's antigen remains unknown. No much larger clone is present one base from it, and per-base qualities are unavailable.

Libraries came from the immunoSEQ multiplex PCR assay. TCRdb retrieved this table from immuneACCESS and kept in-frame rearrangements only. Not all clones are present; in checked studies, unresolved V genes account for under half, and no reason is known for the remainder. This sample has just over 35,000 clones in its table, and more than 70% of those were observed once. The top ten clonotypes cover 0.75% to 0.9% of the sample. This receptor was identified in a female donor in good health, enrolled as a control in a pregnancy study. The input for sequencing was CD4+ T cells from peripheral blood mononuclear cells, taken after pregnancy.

The CDR3 has the sequence CASSVAGGQETQYF. The DNA sequence is TGTGCCAGCAGCGTAGCGGGGGGCCAAGAGACCCAGTACTTC. The chain is made from TRBV9 and TRBJ2-5; TRBD2 lines up with 7 middle nucleotides. Germline trimming: 0 bases from V, 1 base from J; junction bases outside gene matches: 0. CDR1 and CDR2 are read off the germline V gene as SGDLS and YYNGEE. The CDR3 measures 14 amino acids from cysteine to phenylalanine. CDR3 DNA only is kept here, 42 bases in frame from base 1.